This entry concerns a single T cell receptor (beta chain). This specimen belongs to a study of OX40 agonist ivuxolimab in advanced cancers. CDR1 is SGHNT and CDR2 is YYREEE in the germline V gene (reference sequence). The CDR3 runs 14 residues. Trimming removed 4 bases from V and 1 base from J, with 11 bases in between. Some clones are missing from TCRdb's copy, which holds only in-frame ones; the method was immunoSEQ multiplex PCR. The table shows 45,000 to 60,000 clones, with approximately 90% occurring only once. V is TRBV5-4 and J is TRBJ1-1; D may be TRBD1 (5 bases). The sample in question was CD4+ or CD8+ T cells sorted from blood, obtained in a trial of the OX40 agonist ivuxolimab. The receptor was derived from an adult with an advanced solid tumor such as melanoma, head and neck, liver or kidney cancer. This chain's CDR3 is CASSPGPTNTEAFF. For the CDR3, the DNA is TGTGCCAGCAGCCCGGGACCCACGAACACTGAAGCTTTCTTT.